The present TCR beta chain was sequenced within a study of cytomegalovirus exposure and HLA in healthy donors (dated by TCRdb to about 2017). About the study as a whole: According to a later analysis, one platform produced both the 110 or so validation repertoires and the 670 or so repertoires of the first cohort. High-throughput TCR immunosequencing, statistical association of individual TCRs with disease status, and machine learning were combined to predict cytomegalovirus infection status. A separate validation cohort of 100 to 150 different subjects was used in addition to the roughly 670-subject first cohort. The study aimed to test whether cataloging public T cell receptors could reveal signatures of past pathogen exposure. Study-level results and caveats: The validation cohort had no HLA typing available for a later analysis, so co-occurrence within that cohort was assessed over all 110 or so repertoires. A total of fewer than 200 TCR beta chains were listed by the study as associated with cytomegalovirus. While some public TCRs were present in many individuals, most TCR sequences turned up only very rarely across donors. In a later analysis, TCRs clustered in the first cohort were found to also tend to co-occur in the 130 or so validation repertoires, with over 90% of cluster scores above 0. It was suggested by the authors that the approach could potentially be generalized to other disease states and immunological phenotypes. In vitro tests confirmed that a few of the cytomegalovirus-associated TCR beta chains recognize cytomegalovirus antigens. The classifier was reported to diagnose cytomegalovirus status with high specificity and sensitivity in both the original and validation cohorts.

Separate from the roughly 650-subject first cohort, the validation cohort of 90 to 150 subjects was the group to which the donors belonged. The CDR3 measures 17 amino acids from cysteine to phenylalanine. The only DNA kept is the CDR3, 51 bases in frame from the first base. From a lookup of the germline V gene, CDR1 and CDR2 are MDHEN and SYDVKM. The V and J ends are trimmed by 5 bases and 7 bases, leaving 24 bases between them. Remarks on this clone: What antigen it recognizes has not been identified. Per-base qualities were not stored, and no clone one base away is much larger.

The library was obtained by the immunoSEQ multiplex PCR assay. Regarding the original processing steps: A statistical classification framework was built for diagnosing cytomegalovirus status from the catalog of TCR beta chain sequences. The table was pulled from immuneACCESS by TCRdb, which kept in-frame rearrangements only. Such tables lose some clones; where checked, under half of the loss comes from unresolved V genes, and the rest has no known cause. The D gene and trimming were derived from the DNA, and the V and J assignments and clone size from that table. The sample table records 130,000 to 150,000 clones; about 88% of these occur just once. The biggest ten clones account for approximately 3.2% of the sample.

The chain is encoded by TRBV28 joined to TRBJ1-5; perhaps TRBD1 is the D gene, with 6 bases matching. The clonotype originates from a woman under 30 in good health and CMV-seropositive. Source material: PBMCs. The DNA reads TGTGCCAGCAGTCCTAGGGGGAACAGGTCTCTCAGGCAGCCCCAGCATTTT. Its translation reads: CASSPRGNRSLRQPQHF.